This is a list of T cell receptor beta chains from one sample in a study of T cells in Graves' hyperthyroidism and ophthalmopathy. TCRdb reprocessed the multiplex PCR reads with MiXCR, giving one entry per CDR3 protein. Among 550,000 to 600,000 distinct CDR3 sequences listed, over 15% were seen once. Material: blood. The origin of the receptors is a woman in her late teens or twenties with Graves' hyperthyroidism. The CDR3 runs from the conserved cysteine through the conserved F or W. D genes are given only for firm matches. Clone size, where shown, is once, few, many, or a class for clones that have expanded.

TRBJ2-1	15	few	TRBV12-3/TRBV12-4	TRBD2	TGTGCCAGCAGTCCAACGGGACTAGCGGGGCATTGGAGGTTCTTC	CASSPTGLAGHWRFF
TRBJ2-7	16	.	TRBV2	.	TGTGCCAGCAGTGATGCCCTAGGAGGTAAAGTTGAGGAGCAGTACTTC	CASSDALGGKVEEQYF
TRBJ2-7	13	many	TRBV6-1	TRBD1	TGTGCCACCCGGGACAGGGTCATCTACGAGCAGTACTTC	CATRDRVIYEQYF
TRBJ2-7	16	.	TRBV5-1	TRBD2	TGCGCCAGCAGCTTGCCTAGCGGGTCGAGCTCCTACGAGCAGTACTTC	CASSLPSGSSSYEQYF
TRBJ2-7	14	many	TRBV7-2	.	TGTGCCAGCAGCTTTCGCGGACTTGCGTACGAGCAGTACTTC	CASSFRGLAYEQYF
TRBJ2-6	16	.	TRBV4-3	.	TGCGCCAGCAGCCAAGAGGCAGGGGCCGGGGCCAACGTCCTGACTTTC	CASSQEAGAGANVLTF
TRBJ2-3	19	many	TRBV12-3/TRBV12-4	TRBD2	TGTGCCAGCAGTTTCCGACTAGCGGGGGGGCAAGGTCAGGTAGATACGCAGTATTTT	CASSFRLAGGQGQVDTQYF
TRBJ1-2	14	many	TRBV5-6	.	TGTGCCAGCAGCTTCGGGGGAGGGGTCTATGGCTACACCTTC	CASSFGGGVYGYTF
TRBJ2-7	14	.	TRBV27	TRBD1	TGTGCCAGCAACCTCAGGGGGAGCTCCTACGGGCAGTACTTC	CASNLRGSSYGQYF
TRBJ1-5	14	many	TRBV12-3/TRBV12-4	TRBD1	TGTGCCAGCAGTGTAGACAGGGGGCATCAGCCCCAGCATTTT	CASSVDRGHQPQHF
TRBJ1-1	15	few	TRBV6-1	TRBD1	TGTGCCAGCAGTTCTGAGGGACAGTTGAACACTGAAGCTTTCTTT	CASSSEGQLNTEAFF
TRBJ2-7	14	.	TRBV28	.	TGTGCCAGCAGTTTAGTAGGGGTCGATGGCGAGCAGTACTTC	CASSLVGVDGEQYF
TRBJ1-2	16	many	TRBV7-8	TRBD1	TGTGCCAGCAGCTTAGAGTCAGCTTCCCAGGGGGTGGGCTACACCTTC	CASSLESASQGVGYTF
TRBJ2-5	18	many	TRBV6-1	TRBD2	TGTGCCAGCAGTGAAGTGCACGTTGGACTAGCGGGAGATGAGACCCAGTACTTC	CASSEVHVGLAGDETQYF
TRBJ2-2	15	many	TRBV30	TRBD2	TGTGCCTGGAGTCGACTAGCGGGAAGTACCGGGGAGCTGTTTTTT	CAWSRLAGSTGELFF
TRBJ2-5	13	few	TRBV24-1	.	TGTGCCACCAGTGAGGCAGGGAGAGAGACCCAGTACTTC	CATSEAGRETQYF
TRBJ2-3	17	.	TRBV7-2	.	TGTGCCAGCAGCTCCCGGTTTGAGGTGGGGAGCACAGATACGCAGTATTTT	CASSSRFEVGSTDTQYF
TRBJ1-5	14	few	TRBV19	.	TGTGCCAGTAGTATCGCCGCCAGCCAACAGCCCCAGCATTTT	CASSIAASQQPQHF
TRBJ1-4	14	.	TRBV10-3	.	TGTGCCATCAGTGAGGGATCCAGGGGTGAAAAACTGTTTTTT	CAISEGSRGEKLFF
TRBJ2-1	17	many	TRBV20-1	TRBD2	TGCAGTGCTAGTCGTACTCTAGCGGGCAGCTCCTACAATGAGCAGTTCTTC	CSASRTLAGSSYNEQFF
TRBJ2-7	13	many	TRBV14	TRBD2	TGTGCCAGCAGCCGGACTAGAACCTACGAGCAGTACTTC	CASSRTRTYEQYF
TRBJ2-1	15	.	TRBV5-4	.	TGTGCCAGCAGCTTGGGGGGGACATTTCGAAATGAGCAGTTCTTC	CASSLGGTFRNEQFF
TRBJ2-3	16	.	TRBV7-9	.	TGTGCCAGCAGCGCACGGCAGGGGTCTAGCACAGATACGCAGTATTTT	CASSARQGSSTDTQYF